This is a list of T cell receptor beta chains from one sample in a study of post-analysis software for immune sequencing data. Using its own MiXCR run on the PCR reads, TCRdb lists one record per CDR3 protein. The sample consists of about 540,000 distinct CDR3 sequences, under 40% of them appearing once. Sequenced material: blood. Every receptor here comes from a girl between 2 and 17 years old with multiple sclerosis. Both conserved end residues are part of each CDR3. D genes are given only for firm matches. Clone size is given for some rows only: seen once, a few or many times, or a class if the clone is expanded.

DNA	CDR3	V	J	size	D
TGTGCCAGCAGCTCGGACTTTAGGGGCACAGATACGCAGTATTTT	CASSSDFRGTDTQYF	TRBV7-8	TRBJ2-3	-	-
TGTACCATCAGTGCCGGGGACGGAGAGACCCAGTACTTC	CTISAGDGETQYF	TRBV10-3	TRBJ2-5	-	-
TGTGCCAGCAGGACCCTCGCACAGGGGAAAGAGACCCAGTACTTC	CASRTLAQGKETQYF	TRBV6-5	TRBJ2-5	-	TRBD1
TGTGCCACCCACAGGGGGCAGTTTGGCTACACCTTC	CATHRGQFGYTF	TRBV6-5	TRBJ1-2	-	TRBD1
TGTGCCAGCAGTTTTCAGTTGAGGGGGCAGTTCTTC	CASSFQLRGQFF	TRBV12-3/TRBV12-4	TRBJ2-1	many	-
TGCAGTGGACTCGACAGGACGAACACTGAAGCTTTCTTT	CSGLDRTNTEAFF	TRBV20-1	TRBJ1-1	few	-
TGCAGTGCAGGAAACAGGGTAGGCACTGAAGCTTTCTTT	CSAGNRVGTEAFF	TRBV20-1	TRBJ1-1	-	-
TGTGCCAGCAGTTACCCGAATTCACCCCCCCACTTT	CASSYPNSPPHF	TRBV12-3/TRBV12-4	TRBJ1-6	few	-
TGCGCCAGCAGCGTGACTGTTAACTATGGCTACACCTTC	CASSVTVNYGYTF	TRBV5-1	TRBJ1-2	many	-
TGCAGTGCTAGAGGGGTACAAGAGACCCAGTACTTC	CSARGVQETQYF	TRBV20-1	TRBJ2-5	many	-
TGCAGTGCGCCGGACTTCAAAACGGGAGAGACCCAGTACTTC	CSAPDFKTGETQYF	TRBV20-1	TRBJ2-5	-	-
TGCGCCAGCAGGCCTCAGGGGCAGGTTGGCTACACCTTC	CASRPQGQVGYTF	TRBV5-1	TRBJ1-2	-	-
TGCGCCAGCAGCTTGGAGGTAGCGCGAGAGACCCAGTACTTC	CASSLEVARETQYF	TRBV5-1	TRBJ2-5	-	-
TGTGCCAGCAGTTACTCGATTGAGTTAGGATCTGAGCAGTTCTTC	CASSYSIELGSEQFF	TRBV6-6	TRBJ2-1	few	-
TGCAGTGCTAATCCCCTCAGCGGGGGGCAAGAGACCCAGTACTTC	CSANPLSGGQETQYF	TRBV20-1	TRBJ2-5	-	TRBD2
TGCAGTGCTAGGGTGGGACACCTGAACACTGAAGCTTTCTTT	CSARVGHLNTEAFF	TRBV20-1	TRBJ1-1	-	-
TGCGCCAGCAGTGCTGGCTCGGGACAGGGAACCTATGGCTACACCTTC	CASSAGSGQGTYGYTF	TRBV10-1	TRBJ1-2	-	TRBD1
TGTGCCAGCAGCTTTAGGATATCCTCGAACTATGGCTACACCTTC	CASSFRISSNYGYTF	TRBV7-2	TRBJ1-2	few	-